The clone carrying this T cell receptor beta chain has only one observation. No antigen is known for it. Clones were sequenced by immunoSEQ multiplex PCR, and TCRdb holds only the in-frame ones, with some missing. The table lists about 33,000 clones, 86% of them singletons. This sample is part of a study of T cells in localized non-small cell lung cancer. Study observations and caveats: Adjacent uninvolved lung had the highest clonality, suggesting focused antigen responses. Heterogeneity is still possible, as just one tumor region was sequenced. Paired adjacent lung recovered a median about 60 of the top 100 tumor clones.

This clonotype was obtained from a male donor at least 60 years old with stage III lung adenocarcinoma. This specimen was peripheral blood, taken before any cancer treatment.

CDR3 nucleotide sequence: TGTGCCAGTACCCTTTTAGAGACCCAGTACTTC. This gives the protein CASTLLETQYF. The chain recombines TRBV28 with TRBJ2-5; no definite D call. The length of the CDR3 is 11 residues. V was pared by 9 bases and J by 4 bases, with 9 bases between. Germline V lookup: CDR1 MDHEN, CDR2 SYDVKM.